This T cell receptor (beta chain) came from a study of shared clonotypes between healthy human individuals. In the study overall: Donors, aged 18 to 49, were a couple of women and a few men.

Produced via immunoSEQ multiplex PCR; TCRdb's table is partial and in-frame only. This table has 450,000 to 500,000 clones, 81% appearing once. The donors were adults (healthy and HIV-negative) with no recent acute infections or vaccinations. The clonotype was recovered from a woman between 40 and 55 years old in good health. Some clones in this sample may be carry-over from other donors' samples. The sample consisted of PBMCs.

CDR3 sequence: CASSPRGGQGLEQYF. In nucleotides, the CDR3 is TGTGCCAGCAGCCCCCGGGGGGGACAGGGCCTCGAGCAGTACTTC. The V and J genes are TRBV7-2 and TRBJ2-7; tentative D call: TRBD1 (9 bases). Germline loops: CDR1 SGHTA, CDR2 FQGNSA. The CDR3 totals 15 residues. The ends were cut back, 5 bases at V and 6 bases at J, with 20 bases in the middle. The variable domain in full, with the rest retrieved from reference TRBV7-2 and TRBJ2-7, is GAGVSQSPSNKVTEKGKDVELRCDPISGHTALYWYRQSLGQGLEFLIYFQGNSAPDKSGLPSDRFSAERTGGSVSTLTIQRTQQEDSAVYLCASSPRGGQGLEQYFGPGTRLTVT.